This section outlines one T cell receptor beta chain sequence together with its context. Its antigen is unidentified. Other DNA sequences in the sample encode the same CDR3. Sorting of CD4+ and CD8+ T cells was performed on PBMCs. The CDR3 length is 12 residues. Germline values: CDR1 SEHNR, CDR2 FQNEAQ (reference sequence). Trimming removed 1 base at V and 7 bases at J, with 5 bases between. RNA was extracted and reverse transcribed into cDNA as the sequencing template. Using immunoSEQ multiplex PCR, the repertoire was profiled, and TCRdb retains in-frame clones only, with some absent. The table has some 180,000 clones, around 50% seen once; the top ten hold around 5%. This specimen comes from a study of CD8+ T cells in alopecia areata. Study outcomes and limitations: Especially in alopecia totalis/universalis, lesional scalp showed greater clonality than normal scalp did. Sequenced scalp T cells also include alphabeta T cells resident in normal skin. Clarity of TCR sharing across patients fell short of that in mice, possibly HLA-related.

The sequence derives from a human donor in good health. This chain joins TRBV7-9 and TRBJ1-5; D unclear. What was sequenced was CD8+ T cells sorted from blood. CDR3 sequence reads: CASSLEGQPQHF. DNA for the CDR3: TGTGCCAGCAGCTTAGAAGGGCAGCCCCAGCATTTT.